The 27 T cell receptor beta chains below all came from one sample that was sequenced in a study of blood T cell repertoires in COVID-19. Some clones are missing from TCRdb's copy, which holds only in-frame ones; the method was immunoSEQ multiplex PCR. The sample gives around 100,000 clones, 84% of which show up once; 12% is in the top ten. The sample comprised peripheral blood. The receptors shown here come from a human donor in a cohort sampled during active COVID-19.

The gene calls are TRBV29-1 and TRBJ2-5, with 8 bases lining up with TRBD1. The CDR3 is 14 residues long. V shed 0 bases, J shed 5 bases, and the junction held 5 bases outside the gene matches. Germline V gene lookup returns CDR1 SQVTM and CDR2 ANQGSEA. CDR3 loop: CSVEERTGWETQYF. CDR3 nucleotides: TGCAGCGTTGAAGAAAGGACAGGGTGGGAGACCCAGTACTTC.

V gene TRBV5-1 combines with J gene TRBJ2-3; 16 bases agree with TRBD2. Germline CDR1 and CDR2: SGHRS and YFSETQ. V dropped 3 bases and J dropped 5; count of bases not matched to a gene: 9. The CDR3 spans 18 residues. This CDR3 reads CASSSQGTSGGAVDTQYF. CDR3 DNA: TGCGCCAGCAGCTCTCAGGGGACTAGCGGGGGGGCGGTAGATACGCAGTATTTT. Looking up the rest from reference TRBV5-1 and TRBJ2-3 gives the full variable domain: KAGVTQTPRYLIKTRGQQVTLSCSPISGHRSVSWYQQTPGQGLQFLFEYFSETQRNKGNFPGRFSGRQFSNSRSEMNVSTLELGDSALYLCASSSQGTSGGAVDTQYFGPGTRLTVL.

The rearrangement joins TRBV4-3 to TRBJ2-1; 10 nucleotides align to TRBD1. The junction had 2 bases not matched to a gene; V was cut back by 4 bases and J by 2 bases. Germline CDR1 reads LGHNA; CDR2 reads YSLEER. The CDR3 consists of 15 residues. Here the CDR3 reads CASSLGQGAYNEQFF. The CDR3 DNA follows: TGCGCCAGCAGCCTTGGACAGGGGGCCTACAATGAGCAGTTCTTC.

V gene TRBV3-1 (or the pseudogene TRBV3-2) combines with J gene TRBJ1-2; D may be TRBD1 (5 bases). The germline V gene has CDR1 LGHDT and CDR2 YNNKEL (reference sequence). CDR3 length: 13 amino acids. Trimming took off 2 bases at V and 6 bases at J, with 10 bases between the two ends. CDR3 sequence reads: CASSQQWGDGYTF. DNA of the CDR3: TGTGCCAGCAGCCAACAGTGGGGGGATGGCTACACCTTC.

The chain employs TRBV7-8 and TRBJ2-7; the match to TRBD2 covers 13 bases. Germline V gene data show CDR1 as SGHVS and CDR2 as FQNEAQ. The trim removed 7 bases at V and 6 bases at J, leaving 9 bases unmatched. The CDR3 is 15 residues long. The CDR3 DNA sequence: TGTGCCAGCATCCTTACTAGCGGGGGGGCTTCCGAGCAGTACTTC. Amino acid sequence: CASILTSGGASEQYF.

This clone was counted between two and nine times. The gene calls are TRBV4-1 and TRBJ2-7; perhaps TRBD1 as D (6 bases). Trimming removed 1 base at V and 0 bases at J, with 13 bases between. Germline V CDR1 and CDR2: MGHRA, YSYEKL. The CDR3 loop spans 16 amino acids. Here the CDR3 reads CASSQAGRGFSYEQYF. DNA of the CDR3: TGCGCCAGCAGCCAAGCAGGAAGGGGGTTCTCCTACGAGCAGTACTTC.

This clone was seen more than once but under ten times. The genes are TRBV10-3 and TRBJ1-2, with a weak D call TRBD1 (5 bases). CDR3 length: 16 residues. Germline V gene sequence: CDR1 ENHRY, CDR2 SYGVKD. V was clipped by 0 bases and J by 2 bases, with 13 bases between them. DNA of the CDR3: TGTGCCATCAGTGAGTCGGTGGGGACTGGGAACTATGGCTACACCTTC. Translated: CAISESVGTGNYGYTF.

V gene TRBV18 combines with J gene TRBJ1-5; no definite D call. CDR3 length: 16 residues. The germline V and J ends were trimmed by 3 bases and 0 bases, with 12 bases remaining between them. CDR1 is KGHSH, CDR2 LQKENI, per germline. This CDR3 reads CASSPGRLNSNQPQHF. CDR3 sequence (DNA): TGTGCCAGCTCACCGGGCAGGCTCAATAGCAATCAGCCCCAGCATTTT.

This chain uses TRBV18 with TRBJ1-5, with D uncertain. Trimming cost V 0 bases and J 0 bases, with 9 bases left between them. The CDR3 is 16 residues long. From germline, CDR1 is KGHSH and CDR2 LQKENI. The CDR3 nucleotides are TGTGCCAGCTCACCACCGAGAGGTAATAGCAATCAGCCCCAGCATTTT. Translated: CASSPPRGNSNQPQHF.

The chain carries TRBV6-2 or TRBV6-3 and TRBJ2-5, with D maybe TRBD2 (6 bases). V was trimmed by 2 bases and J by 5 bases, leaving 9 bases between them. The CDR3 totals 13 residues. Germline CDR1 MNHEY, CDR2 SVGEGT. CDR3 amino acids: CASSYVGRETQYF. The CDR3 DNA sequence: TGTGCCAGCAGTTACGTAGGGAGGGAGACCCAGTACTTC.

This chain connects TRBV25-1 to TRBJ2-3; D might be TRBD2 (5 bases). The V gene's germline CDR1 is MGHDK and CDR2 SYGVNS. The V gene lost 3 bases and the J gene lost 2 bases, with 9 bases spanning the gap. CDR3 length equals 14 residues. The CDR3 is CASSDREHTDTQYF. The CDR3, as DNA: TGTGCCAGCAGTGACCGGGAACACACAGATACGCAGTATTTT.

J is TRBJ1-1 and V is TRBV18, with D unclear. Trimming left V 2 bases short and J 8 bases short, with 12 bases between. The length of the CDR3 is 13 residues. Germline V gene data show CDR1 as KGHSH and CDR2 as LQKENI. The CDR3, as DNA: TGTGCCAGCTCACCATCAGCACGGGTAGAAGCTTTCTTT. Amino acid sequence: CASSPSARVEAFF.

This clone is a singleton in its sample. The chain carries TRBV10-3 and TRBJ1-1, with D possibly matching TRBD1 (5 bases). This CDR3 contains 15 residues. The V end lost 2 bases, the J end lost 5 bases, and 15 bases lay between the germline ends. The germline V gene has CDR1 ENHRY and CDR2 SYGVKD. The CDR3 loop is CAISEVVPRGTEAFF. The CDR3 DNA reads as TGTGCCATCAGTGAGGTTGTCCCCCGGGGGACTGAAGCTTTCTTT.

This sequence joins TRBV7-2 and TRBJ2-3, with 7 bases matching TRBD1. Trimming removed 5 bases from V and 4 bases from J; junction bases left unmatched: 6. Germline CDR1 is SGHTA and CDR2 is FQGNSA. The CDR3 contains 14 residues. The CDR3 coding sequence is TGTGCCAGCAGCAAAGACAGGGCAGCAGATACGCAGTATTTT. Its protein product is CASSKDRAADTQYF. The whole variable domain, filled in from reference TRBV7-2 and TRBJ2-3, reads GAGVSQSPSNKVTEKGKDVELRCDPISGHTALYWYRQSLGQGLEFLIYFQGNSAPDKSGLPSDRFSAERTGGSVSTLTIQRTQQEDSAVYLCASSKDRAADTQYFGPGTRLTVL.

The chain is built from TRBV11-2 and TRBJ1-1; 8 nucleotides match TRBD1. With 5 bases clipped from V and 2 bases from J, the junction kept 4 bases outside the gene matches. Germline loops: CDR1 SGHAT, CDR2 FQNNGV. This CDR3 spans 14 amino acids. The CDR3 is CASSRGTGNTEAFF. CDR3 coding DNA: TGTGCCAGCAGCCGAGGGACAGGAAACACTGAAGCTTTCTTT.

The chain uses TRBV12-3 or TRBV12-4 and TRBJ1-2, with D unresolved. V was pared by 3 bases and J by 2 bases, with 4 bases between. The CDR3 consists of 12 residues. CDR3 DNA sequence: TGTGCCAGCAGTTTGAGGAACTATGGCTACACCTTC. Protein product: CASSLRNYGYTF.

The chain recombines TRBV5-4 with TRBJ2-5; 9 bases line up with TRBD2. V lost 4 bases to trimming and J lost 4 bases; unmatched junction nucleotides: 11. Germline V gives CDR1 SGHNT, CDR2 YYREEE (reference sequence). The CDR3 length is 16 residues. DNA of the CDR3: TGTGCCAGCAGCGGACCCGGGACTAGCTTGAGAGAGACCCAGTACTTC. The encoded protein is CASSGPGTSLRETQYF.

CDR3 residues: CAISRRDGDNEQFF. CDR3 coding DNA: TGTGCCATCAGTCGGCGGGACGGAGACAATGAGCAGTTCTTC. The chain couples TRBV10-3 to TRBJ2-1; possible D gene TRBD2, 6 bases. V lost 5 bases and J lost 5, with 13 bases in between. Germline V gene data show CDR1 as ENHRY and CDR2 as SYGVKD. The CDR3 length is 14 residues.

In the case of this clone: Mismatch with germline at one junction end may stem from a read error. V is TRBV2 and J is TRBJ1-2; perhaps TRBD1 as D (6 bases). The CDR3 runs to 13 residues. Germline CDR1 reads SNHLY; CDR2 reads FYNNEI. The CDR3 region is CASSEERGGGYTF. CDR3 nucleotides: TGTGCCAGCAGCGAAGAAAGAGGGGGAGGCTACACCTTC.

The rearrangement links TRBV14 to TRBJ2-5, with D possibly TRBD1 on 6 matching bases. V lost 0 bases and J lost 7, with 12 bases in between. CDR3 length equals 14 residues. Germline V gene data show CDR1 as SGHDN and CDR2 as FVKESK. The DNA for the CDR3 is TGTGCCAGCAGCCAAGATACAGGGAGTGGGACCCAGTACTTC. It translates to CASSQDTGSGTQYF.

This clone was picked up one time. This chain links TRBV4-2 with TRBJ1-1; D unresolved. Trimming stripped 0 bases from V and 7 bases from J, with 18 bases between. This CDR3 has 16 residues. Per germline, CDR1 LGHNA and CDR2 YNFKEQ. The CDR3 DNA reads TGTGCCAGCAGCCAAGATACCCTGACTTCAGCCGGTGAAGCTTTCTTT. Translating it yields CASSQDTLTSAGEAFF.

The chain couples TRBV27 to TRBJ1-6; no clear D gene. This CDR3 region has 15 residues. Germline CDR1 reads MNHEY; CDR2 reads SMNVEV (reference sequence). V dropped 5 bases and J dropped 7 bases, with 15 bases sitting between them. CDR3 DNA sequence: TGTGCCAGCAGTCCCCGCCTCAAAGCGAATTCACCCCTCCACTTT. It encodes CASSPRLKANSPLHF.

The CDR3 loop is CASSVSRSGVRGARLSGANVLTF. DNA for the CDR3: TGTGCCAGCAGCGTAAGCCGAAGTGGAGTTCGTGGGGCAAGATTATCTGGGGCCAACGTCCTGACTTTC. This rearrangement joins TRBV9 to TRBJ2-6, with D possibly matching TRBD1 (5 bases). Germline V gene data show CDR1 as SGDLS and CDR2 as YYNGEE. With 1 base removed from V and 1 base from J, the gap between germline ends came to 30 bases. The length of the CDR3 is 23 residues.

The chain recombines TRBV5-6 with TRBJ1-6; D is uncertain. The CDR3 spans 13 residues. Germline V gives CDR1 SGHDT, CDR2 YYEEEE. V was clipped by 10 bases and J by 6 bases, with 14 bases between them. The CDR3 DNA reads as TGTGCCTCATGCGCGGTCCGTAATTCACCCCTCCACTTT. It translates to CASCAVRNSPLHF.

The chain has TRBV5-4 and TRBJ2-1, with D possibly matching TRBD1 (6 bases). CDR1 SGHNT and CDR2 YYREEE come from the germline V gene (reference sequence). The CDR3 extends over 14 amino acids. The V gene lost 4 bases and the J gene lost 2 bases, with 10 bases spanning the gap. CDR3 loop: CASSRDTTYNEQFF. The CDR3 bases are TGTGCCAGCAGCCGGGACACCACCTACAATGAGCAGTTCTTC. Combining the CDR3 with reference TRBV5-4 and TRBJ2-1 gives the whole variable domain ETGVTQSPTHLIKTRGQQVTLRCSSQSGHNTVSWYQQALGQGPQFIFQYYREEENGRGNFPPRFSGLQFPNYSSELNVNALELDDSALYLCASSRDTTYNEQFFGPGTRLTVL.

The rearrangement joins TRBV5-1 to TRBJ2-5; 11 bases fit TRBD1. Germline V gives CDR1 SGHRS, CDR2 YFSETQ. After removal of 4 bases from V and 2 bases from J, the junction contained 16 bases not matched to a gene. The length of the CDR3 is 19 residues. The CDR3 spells CASSLPLGTGGTPQETQYF. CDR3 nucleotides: TGCGCCAGCAGCCTGCCGTTGGGGACAGGGGGTACCCCACAAGAGACCCAGTACTTC.

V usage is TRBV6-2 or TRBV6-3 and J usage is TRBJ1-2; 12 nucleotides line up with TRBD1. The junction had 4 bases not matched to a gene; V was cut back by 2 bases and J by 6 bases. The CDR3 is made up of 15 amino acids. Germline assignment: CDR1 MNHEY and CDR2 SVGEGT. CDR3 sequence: CASSYAGTGGHGYTF. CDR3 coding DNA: TGTGCCAGCAGTTACGCCGGGACAGGGGGCCATGGCTACACCTTC.